This T cell receptor (beta chain) originates from a study of blood T cells in healthy people across ages. Germline V gives CDR1 SQVTM, CDR2 ANQGSEA. Trimming stripped 2 bases from V and 0 bases from J, with 10 bases between. This CDR3 comprises 14 residues. Next came a second PCR, run for about 7 to 12 cycles, which used a sample-barcoded 5' primer along with a J-beta primer mix. Every molecule of cDNA carried a tag from a template-switch adaptor with 12 random nucleotides. Every sample produced at least 3 million CDR3-containing paired-end reads. TCRdb used MiXCR to reprocess the 5' RACE reads, holding one entry per CDR3 protein. The data show 780,000 or so distinct CDR3 sequences, approximately 53% seen once. As regards this clonotype: The antigen remains unidentified.

Whole-study findings and limits: Possibly confounding the expanded clonotype changes was the fact that donor CMV status was unknown.

Researchers report isolating at least 7 million PBMCs per sample. The sequence derives from a man in his forties or fifties in good health. The sequenced material came from blood. The chain uses TRBV29-1 and TRBJ1-2; no firm D call. The CDR3 spells CSVEKFGANYGYTF. The CDR3, as DNA: TGCAGCGTTGAAAAGTTTGGAGCTAACTATGGCTACACCTTC. Looking up the rest from reference TRBV29-1 and TRBJ1-2 gives the full variable domain: SAVISQKPSRDICQRGTSLTIQCQVDSQVTMMFWYRQQPGQSLTLIATANQGSEATYESGFVIDKFPISRPNLTFSTLTVSNMSPEDSSIYLCSVEKFGANYGYTFGSGTRLTVV.